This T cell receptor beta chain emerged from a study of T cells after yellow fever vaccination. In germline, CDR1 is SGDLS, CDR2 YYNGEE. Trimming cost V 0 bases and J 4 bases, with 10 bases left between them. This CDR3 has 14 residues. TCRdb re-analysed the 5' RACE reads in MiXCR, keeping a single row per CDR3 protein. The sample carries approximately 330,000 distinct CDR3 sequences, about an eighth recorded once. The rearrangement joins TRBV9 to TRBJ1-1; D remains unclear. The receptor comes from a man in his late teens or twenties who received the YFV17D yellow fever vaccine. Sequencing used CD4+ T cells sorted from PBMCs, obtained 15 days after the yellow fever booster vaccination. The CDR3 sequence: CASSVGLFGTEAFF. The CDR3 coding sequence is TGTGCCAGCAGCGTAGGTTTGTTTGGCACTGAAGCTTTCTTT.